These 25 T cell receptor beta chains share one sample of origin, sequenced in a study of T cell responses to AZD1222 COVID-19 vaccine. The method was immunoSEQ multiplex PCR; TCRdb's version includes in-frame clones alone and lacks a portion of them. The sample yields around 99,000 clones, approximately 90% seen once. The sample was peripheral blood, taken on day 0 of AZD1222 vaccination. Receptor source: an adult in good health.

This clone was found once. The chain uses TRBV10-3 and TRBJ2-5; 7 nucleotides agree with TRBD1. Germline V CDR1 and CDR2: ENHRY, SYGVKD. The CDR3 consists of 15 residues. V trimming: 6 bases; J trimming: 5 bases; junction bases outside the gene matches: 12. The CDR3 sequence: CAISGDRETSETQYF. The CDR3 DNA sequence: TGTGCCATCAGCGGGGACAGAGAGACTTCGGAGACCCAGTACTTC.

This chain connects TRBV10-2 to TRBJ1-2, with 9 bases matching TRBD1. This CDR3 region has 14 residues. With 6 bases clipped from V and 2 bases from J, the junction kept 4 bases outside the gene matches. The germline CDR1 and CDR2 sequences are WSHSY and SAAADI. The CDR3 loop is CASSDRGANYGYTF. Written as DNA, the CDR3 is TGCGCCAGCAGCGACAGGGGGGCGAACTATGGCTACACCTTC.

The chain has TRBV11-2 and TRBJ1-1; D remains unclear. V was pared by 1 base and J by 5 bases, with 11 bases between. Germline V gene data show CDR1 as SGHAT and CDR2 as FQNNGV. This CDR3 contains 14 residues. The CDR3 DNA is TGTGCCAGCAGCTTAGGGCGAGGGAGGACTGAAGCTTTCTTT. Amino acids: CASSLGRGRTEAFF.

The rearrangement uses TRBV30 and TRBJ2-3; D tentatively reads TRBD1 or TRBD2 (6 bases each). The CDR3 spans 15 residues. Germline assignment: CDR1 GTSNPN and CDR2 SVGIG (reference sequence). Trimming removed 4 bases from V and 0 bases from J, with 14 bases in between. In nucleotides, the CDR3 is TGTGCCTGGATTCACGGGGGCGCTAGCACAGATACGCAGTATTTT. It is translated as CAWIHGGASTDTQYF. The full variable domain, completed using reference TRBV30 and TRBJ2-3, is SQTIHQWPATLVQPVGSPLSLECTVEGTSNPNLYWYRQAAGRGLQLLFYSVGIGQISSEVPQNLSASRPQDRQFILSSKKLLLSDSGFYLCAWIHGGASTDTQYFGPGTRLTVL.

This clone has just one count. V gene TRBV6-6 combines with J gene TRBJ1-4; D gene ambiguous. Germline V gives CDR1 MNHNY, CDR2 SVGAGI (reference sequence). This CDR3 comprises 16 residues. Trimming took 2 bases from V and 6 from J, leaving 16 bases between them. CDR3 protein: CASSYPPSVGHEKLFF. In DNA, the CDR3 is TGTGCCAGCAGTTACCCCCCAAGCGTCGGGCATGAAAAACTGTTTTTT.

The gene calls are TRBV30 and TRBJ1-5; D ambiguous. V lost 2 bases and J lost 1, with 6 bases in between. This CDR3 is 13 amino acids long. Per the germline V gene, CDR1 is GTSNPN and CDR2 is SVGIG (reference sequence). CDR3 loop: CAWSSQSNQPQHF. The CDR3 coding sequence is TGTGCCTGGAGTAGCCAGAGCAATCAGCCCCAGCATTTT.

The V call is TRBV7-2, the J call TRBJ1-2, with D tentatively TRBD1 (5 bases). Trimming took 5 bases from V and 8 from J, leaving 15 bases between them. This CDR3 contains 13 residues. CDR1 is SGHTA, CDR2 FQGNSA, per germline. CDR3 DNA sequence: TGTGCCAGCAGCATACGAGGGGCGCCCGGCTACACCTTC. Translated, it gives CASSIRGAPGYTF.

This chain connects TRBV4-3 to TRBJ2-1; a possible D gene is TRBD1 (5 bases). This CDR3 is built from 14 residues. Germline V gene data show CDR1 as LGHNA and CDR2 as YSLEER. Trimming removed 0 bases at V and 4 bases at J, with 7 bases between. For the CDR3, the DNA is TGCGCCAGCAGCCAAGACAGGGTGTACAATGAGCAGTTCTTC. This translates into CASSQDRVYNEQFF.

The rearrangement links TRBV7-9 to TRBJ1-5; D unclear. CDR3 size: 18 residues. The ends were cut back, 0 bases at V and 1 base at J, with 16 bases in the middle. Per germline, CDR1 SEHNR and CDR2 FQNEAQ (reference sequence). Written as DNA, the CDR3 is TGTGCCAGCAGCTTAGCCCTCCGCACGTACCCGAGCAATCAGCCCCAGCATTTT. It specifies CASSLALRTYPSNQPQHF.

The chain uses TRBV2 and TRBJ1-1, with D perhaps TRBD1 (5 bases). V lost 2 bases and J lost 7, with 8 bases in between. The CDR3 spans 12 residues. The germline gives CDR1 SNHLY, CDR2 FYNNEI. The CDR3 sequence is CASSEKDIEAFF. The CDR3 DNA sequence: TGTGCCAGCAGTGAAAAGGACATTGAAGCTTTCTTT. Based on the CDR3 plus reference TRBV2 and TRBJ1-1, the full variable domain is EPEVTQTPSHQVTQMGQEVILRCVPISNHLYFYWYRQILGQKVEFLVSFYNNEISEKSEIFDDQFSVERPDGSNFTLKIRSTKLEDSAMYFCASSEKDIEAFFGQGTRLTVV.

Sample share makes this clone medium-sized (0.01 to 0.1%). The CDR3 reads CASSKPQRADTDTQYF. CDR3 DNA: TGTGCCAGCAGCAAACCTCAGCGGGCGGATACAGATACGCAGTATTTT. V is TRBV21-1 and J is TRBJ2-3; TRBD2, the D gene given by the table, was not confirmed from the DNA. TRBV21-1 is a pseudogene. This CDR3 contains 16 residues.

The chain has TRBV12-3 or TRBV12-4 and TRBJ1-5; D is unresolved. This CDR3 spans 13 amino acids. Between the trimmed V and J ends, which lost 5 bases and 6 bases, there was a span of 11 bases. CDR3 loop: CASSRSAGQPQHF. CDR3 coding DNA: TGTGCCAGCAGTCGATCAGCCGGTCAGCCCCAGCATTTT.

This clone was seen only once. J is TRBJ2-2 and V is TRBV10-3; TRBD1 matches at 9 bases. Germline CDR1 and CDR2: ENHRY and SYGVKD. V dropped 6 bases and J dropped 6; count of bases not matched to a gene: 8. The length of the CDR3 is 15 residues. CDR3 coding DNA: TGTGCCATCAGGGGGGACAGGGTAACCCCCGGGGAGCTGTTTTTT. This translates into CAIRGDRVTPGELFF.

DNA for the CDR3: TGTGCCAGCAGTTCAGGGATTCCTAACTATGGCTACACCTTC. Protein: CASSSGIPNYGYTF. The chain links TRBV27 to TRBJ1-2, with a tentative D call TRBD1 (5 bases). This CDR3 comprises 14 residues. Germline CDR1 MNHEY, CDR2 SMNVEV (reference sequence). V lost 4 bases and J lost 0, with 9 bases in between.

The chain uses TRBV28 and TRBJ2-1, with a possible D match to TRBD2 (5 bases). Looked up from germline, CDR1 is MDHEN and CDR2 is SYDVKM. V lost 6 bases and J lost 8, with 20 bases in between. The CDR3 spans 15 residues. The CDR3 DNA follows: TGTGCCAGCAGAACCGGGGTAGGTTACCTTCATGAGCAGTTCTTC. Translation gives CASRTGVGYLHEQFF.

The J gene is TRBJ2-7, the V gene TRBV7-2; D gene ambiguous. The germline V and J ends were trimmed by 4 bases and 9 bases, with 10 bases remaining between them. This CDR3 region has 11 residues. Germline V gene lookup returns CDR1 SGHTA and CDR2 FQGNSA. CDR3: CASSSDSGQYF. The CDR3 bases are TGTGCCAGCAGCTCTGACTCGGGGCAGTACTTC.

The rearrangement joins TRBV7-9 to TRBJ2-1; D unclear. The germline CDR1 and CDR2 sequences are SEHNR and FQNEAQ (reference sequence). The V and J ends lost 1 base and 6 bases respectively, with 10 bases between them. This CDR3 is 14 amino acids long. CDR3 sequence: CASSLVLGGNEQFF. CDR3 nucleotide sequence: TGTGCCAGCAGCTTAGTATTGGGTGGCAATGAGCAGTTCTTC.

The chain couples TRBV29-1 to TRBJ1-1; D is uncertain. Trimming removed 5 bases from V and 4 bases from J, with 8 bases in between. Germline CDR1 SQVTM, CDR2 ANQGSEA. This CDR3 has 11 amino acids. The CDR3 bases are TGCAGCGTTACGATGGGCACTGAAGCTTTCTTT. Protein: CSVTMGTEAFF.

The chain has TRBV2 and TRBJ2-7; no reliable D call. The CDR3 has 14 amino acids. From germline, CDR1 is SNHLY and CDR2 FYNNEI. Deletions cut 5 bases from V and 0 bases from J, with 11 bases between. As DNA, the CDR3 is TGTGCCAGCAGTAACAGTGGTATCTCCTACGAGCAGTACTTC. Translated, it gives CASSNSGISYEQYF. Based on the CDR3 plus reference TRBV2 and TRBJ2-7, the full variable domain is EPEVTQTPSHQVTQMGQEVILRCVPISNHLYFYWYRQILGQKVEFLVSFYNNEISEKSEIFDDQFSVERPDGSNFTLKIRSTKLEDSAMYFCASSNSGISYEQYFGPGTRLTVT.

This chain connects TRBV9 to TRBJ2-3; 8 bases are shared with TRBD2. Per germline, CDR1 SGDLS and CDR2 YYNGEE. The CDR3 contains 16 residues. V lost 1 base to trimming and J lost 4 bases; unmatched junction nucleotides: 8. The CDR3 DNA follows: TGTGCCAGCAGCGTATCAGCCAGCGGGGGATCAGATACGCAGTATTTT. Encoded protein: CASSVSASGGSDTQYF.

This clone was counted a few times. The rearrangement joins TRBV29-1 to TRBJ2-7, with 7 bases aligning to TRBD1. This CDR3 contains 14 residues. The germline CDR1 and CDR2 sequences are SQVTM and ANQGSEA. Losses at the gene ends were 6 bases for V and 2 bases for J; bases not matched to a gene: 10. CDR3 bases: TGCAGCGTCTCGTCAGGACAGGAGCCCTACGAGCAGTACTTC. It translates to CSVSSGQEPYEQYF.

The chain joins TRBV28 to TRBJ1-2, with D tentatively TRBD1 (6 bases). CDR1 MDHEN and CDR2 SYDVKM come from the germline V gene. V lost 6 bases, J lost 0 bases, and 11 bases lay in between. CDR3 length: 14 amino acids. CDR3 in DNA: TGTGCCAGCAGCGGACAGCCCCCTAACTATGGCTACACCTTC. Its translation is CASSGQPPNYGYTF.

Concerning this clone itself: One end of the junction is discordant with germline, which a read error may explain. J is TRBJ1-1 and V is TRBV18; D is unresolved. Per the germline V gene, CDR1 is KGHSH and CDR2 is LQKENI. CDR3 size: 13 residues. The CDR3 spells CASSPRMNTETFF. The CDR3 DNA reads TGTGCCAGCTCACCACGAATGAACACTGAAACTTTCTTT.

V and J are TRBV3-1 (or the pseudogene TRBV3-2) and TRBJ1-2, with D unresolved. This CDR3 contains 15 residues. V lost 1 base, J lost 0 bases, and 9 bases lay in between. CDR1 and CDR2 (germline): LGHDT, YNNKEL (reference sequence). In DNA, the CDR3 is TGTGCCAGCAGCCAAGGCGACTACGCTAACTATGGCTACACCTTC. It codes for CASSQGDYANYGYTF.

This CDR3 reads CASSPDIAGNTIYF. In DNA form, the CDR3 reads TGCGCCAGCAGCCCTGACATTGCTGGAAACACCATATATTTT. The chain is built from TRBV5-1 and TRBJ1-3; no definite D call. Trimming took off 4 bases at V and 2 bases at J, with 10 bases between the two ends. Per the germline V gene, CDR1 is SGHRS and CDR2 is YFSETQ. This CDR3 has 14 residues.